These T cell receptor beta chains were read from a single sample in a study of control samples from healthy donors and cancer patients. Clones were sequenced by immunoSEQ multiplex PCR, and TCRdb holds only the in-frame ones, with some missing. The sample shows 100,000 or so clones, about four fifths of them seen only once. The sequenced material came from blood. The source is a woman between 45 and 60 years old in good health. CDR3s include the opening cysteine and the closing phenylalanine or tryptophan. Fields, in order: V gene, clone size, D gene, J gene, CDR3 length, CDR3 DNA, CDR3 protein. D genes are given only for firm matches. Clone size is given for some rows only: seen once, a few or many times, or a class if the clone is expanded.

v_gene: TRBV5-1
abundance: NA
d_gene: NA
j_gene: TRBJ1-3
len: 14
CDR3nt: TGCGCCAGCAGCTTGGACAGAGGGGGAAACACCATATATTTT
CDR3aa: CASSLDRGGNTIYF

v_gene: TRBV27
abundance: NA
d_gene: TRBD2
j_gene: TRBJ2-7
len: 14
CDR3nt: TGTGCCAGCAGCATAGCGGGAGGGCCATACGAGCAGTACTTC
CDR3aa: CASSIAGGPYEQYF

v_gene: TRBV5-5
abundance: NA
d_gene: NA
j_gene: TRBJ1-5
len: 16
CDR3nt: TGTGCCAGCAGCTTGGAGGAGCCTACCTTGTATCAGCCCCAGCATTTT
CDR3aa: CASSLEEPTLYQPQHF

v_gene: TRBV4-3
abundance: NA
d_gene: TRBD2
j_gene: TRBJ2-1
len: 19
CDR3nt: TGCGCCAGCAGCCAAGACCCCCTTAAGGGACTAGTGGTCTACAATGGGCAGTTCTTC
CDR3aa: CASSQDPLKGLVVYNGQFF

v_gene: TRBV5-6
abundance: NA
d_gene: TRBD2
j_gene: TRBJ2-1
len: 16
CDR3nt: TGTGCCAGCAGCTTCGGGTTCGGGGGGGCGGGCAATGAGCAGTTCTTC
CDR3aa: CASSFGFGGAGNEQFF

v_gene: TRBV5-1
abundance: NA
d_gene: NA
j_gene: TRBJ1-3
len: 14
CDR3nt: TGCGCCAGCAGCCCCGACAGCTCTGGAAACACCATATATTTT
CDR3aa: CASSPDSSGNTIYF

v_gene: TRBV29-1
abundance: NA
d_gene: NA
j_gene: TRBJ2-7
len: 13
CDR3nt: TGCAGCGTCCGAGCCCCTGTAGGCAACGAGCAGTACTTC
CDR3aa: CSVRAPVGNEQYF

v_gene: TRBV5-4
abundance: NA
d_gene: NA
j_gene: TRBJ2-5
len: 14
CDR3nt: TGTGCCAGCAGCTTGGAAGGGGGTTCAGAGACCCAGTACTTC
CDR3aa: CASSLEGGSETQYF

v_gene: TRBV15
abundance: NA
d_gene: NA
j_gene: TRBJ2-3
len: 17
CDR3nt: TGTGCCACCAGCAGAGATGACTCGAACAGGGCTACAGATACGCAGTATTTT
CDR3aa: CATSRDDSNRATDTQYF

v_gene: TRBV6-2/TRBV6-3
abundance: NA
d_gene: NA
j_gene: TRBJ2-7
len: 13
CDR3nt: TGTGCCAGCAGTTACTACGGGCAGGGGGAGCAGTACTTC
CDR3aa: CASSYYGQGEQYF

v_gene: TRBV20-1
abundance: NA
d_gene: NA
j_gene: TRBJ1-2
len: 16
CDR3nt: TGCAGTGCCAGTCCCCTTGCGACCTTAGGGGACTATGGCTACACCTTC
CDR3aa: CSASPLATLGDYGYTF

v_gene: TRBV5-4
abundance: NA
d_gene: TRBD1
j_gene: TRBJ1-1
len: 14
CDR3nt: TGTGCCAGCAGCAAGGGACAGGCGGCCACTGAAGCTTTCTTT
CDR3aa: CASSKGQAATEAFF

v_gene: TRBV18
abundance: NA
d_gene: NA
j_gene: TRBJ1-6
len: 16
CDR3nt: TGTGCCAGCTCACCACAGGACCTCTCCTATAATTCACCCCTCCACTTT
CDR3aa: CASSPQDLSYNSPLHF

v_gene: TRBV7-2
abundance: NA
d_gene: NA
j_gene: TRBJ1-1
len: 14
CDR3nt: TGTGCCAGCACAAGGGGTACTGGGGGGACTGAAGCTTTCTTT
CDR3aa: CASTRGTGGTEAFF

v_gene: TRBV5-1
abundance: NA
d_gene: NA
j_gene: TRBJ2-3
len: 13
CDR3nt: TGCGCCAGCAGCTTGGCCAACAGAGATACGCAGTATTTT
CDR3aa: CASSLANRDTQYF

v_gene: TRBV19
abundance: NA
d_gene: NA
j_gene: TRBJ1-1
len: 15
CDR3nt: TGTGCCAGTAGTTCTGGGGACACCTTGAACACTGAAGCTTTCTTT
CDR3aa: CASSSGDTLNTEAFF

v_gene: TRBV29-1
abundance: NA
d_gene: NA
j_gene: TRBJ1-2
len: 13
CDR3nt: TGCAGCGTTGAAGACAGATTAGGCGGGGGCTACACCTTC
CDR3aa: CSVEDRLGGGYTF

v_gene: TRBV28
abundance: NA
d_gene: TRBD1
j_gene: TRBJ1-5
len: 14
CDR3nt: TGTGCCAGCAGAGCCCCAGGGGGCCTTGAGCCCCAGCATTTT
CDR3aa: CASRAPGGLEPQHF

v_gene: TRBV5-1
abundance: NA
d_gene: TRBD1
j_gene: TRBJ2-5
len: 15
CDR3nt: TGCGCCAGCAGCGCCGGACAGGGGAGACAAGAGACCCAGTACTTC
CDR3aa: CASSAGQGRQETQYF

v_gene: TRBV7-2
abundance: few
d_gene: TRBD2
j_gene: TRBJ2-7
len: 14
CDR3nt: TGTGCCAGCAGTCGAACGGGGGGGCCCCTCGAGCAGTACTTC
CDR3aa: CASSRTGGPLEQYF

v_gene: TRBV5-1
abundance: NA
d_gene: NA
j_gene: TRBJ2-3
len: 13
CDR3nt: TGCGCCAGCAGCCTGGATACAGGGCTCTCGCAGTATTTT
CDR3aa: CASSLDTGLSQYF

v_gene: TRBV7-2
abundance: NA
d_gene: TRBD1
j_gene: TRBJ1-5
len: 15
CDR3nt: TGTGCCAGCAGCTTCGGGACAGGCTACAATCAGCCCCAGCATTTT
CDR3aa: CASSFGTGYNQPQHF

v_gene: TRBV10-3
abundance: NA
d_gene: TRBD1
j_gene: TRBJ1-2
len: 14
CDR3nt: TGTGCCACCAGTGAGGACAGGGGTAACTATGGCTACACCTTC
CDR3aa: CATSEDRGNYGYTF

v_gene: TRBV4-3
abundance: NA
d_gene: TRBD1
j_gene: TRBJ2-7
len: 14
CDR3nt: TGCGCCAGCAGCCAGGGACAGGGGGCCAACGAGCAGTACTTC
CDR3aa: CASSQGQGANEQYF

v_gene: TRBV11-3
abundance: NA
d_gene: NA
j_gene: TRBJ2-1
len: 15
CDR3nt: TGTGCCAGCAGAAAAGGGGGGACGGCCTTTAATGAGCAGTTCTTC
CDR3aa: CASRKGGTAFNEQFF

v_gene: TRBV5-4
abundance: NA
d_gene: TRBD1
j_gene: TRBJ1-6
len: 15
CDR3nt: TGTGCCAGCAGCTACTGGACAGGGGAAGTATCACCCCTCCACTTT
CDR3aa: CASSYWTGEVSPLHF

v_gene: TRBV6-2/TRBV6-3
abundance: NA
d_gene: NA
j_gene: TRBJ1-1
len: 14
CDR3nt: TGTGCCAGCAGTTCCCCGGGGCGTGGGACTGAAGCTTTCTTT
CDR3aa: CASSSPGRGTEAFF

v_gene: TRBV19
abundance: NA
d_gene: NA
j_gene: TRBJ1-1
len: 13
CDR3nt: TGTGCCAGTAGTATAAGAGGGGGCACTGAAGCTTTCTTT
CDR3aa: CASSIRGGTEAFF

v_gene: TRBV11-3
abundance: NA
d_gene: TRBD1
j_gene: TRBJ1-1
len: 15
CDR3nt: TGTGCCAGCAGCTCTCGACAGGGTGTAGTGGTGGAAGCTTTCTTT
CDR3aa: CASSSRQGVVVEAFF

v_gene: TRBV27
abundance: NA
d_gene: TRBD2
j_gene: TRBJ2-7
len: 14
CDR3nt: TGTGCCAGCAGTTTATCACTAGCGGAACTTGAGCAGTACTTC
CDR3aa: CASSLSLAELEQYF

v_gene: TRBV6-1
abundance: NA
d_gene: NA
j_gene: TRBJ2-4
len: 15
CDR3nt: TGTGCCAGCAGTGAAGCGCTACTAGCCAAAAACATTCAGTACTTC
CDR3aa: CASSEALLAKNIQYF

v_gene: TRBV5-1
abundance: NA
d_gene: NA
j_gene: TRBJ2-7
len: 14
CDR3nt: TGCGCCAGCAGCTTCGAATCCGCCAGCTACGAGCAGTACTTC
CDR3aa: CASSFESASYEQYF

v_gene: TRBV28
abundance: NA
d_gene: NA
j_gene: TRBJ1-4
len: 15
CDR3nt: TGTGCCAGCAGTACCCCGACAGGAAATAATGAAAAACTGTTTTTT
CDR3aa: CASSTPTGNNEKLFF

v_gene: TRBV19
abundance: once
d_gene: NA
j_gene: TRBJ2-1
len: 12
CDR3nt: TGTGCCAGTAGTCCAGCCACTGGTGAGCAGTTCTTC
CDR3aa: CASSPATGEQFF